This entry lists 22 T cell receptor beta chains sequenced from one sample in a study of beta chain features in type 1 diabetes. Expressed TCRB transcripts were sequenced, since all the RNA that had been isolated was reverse transcribed. Measured with immunoSEQ multiplex PCR; TCRdb has only the in-frame clones, and not every one. In the table there are hundreds of thousands of clones, approximately 15% of which are singletons. The sequencing sample was made of naive CD4+ T cells from blood. These receptors all come from a man aged 30-40 years in good health.

The chain employs TRBV11-2 and TRBJ1-1; TRBD1 is a possible D gene (6 bases). Trimming pared 2 bases from V and 8 bases from J, leaving 12 bases between. This CDR3 is 13 amino acids long. Germline assignment: CDR1 SGHAT and CDR2 FQNNGV. The CDR3 protein is CASSLSGTKEAFF. The DNA for the CDR3 is TGTGCCAGCAGCTTATCCGGGACAAAGGAAGCTTTCTTT.

In its sample, this clone was seen a few times. The J gene is TRBJ1-5, the V gene TRBV4-2, with unresolved D. V dropped 6 bases and J dropped 8 bases, with 20 bases sitting between them. Germline V gene data show CDR1 as LGHNA and CDR2 as YNFKEQ. CDR3 length: 15 residues. This CDR3 reads CASSGSGKFVEPQHF. CDR3 bases: TGTGCCAGCAGTGGTTCTGGGAAGTTCGTGGAGCCCCAGCATTTT.

This clone showed up just a few times. The chain uses TRBV30 and TRBJ2-2; D is perhaps TRBD2 (6 bases). Germline loops: CDR1 GTSNPN, CDR2 SVGIG (reference sequence). The V gene lost 0 bases and the J gene lost 1 base, with 18 bases spanning the gap. This CDR3 spans 18 amino acids. DNA of the CDR3: TGTGCCTGGAGTGTAGAAATTCCGGGACTCGTGAACACCGGGGAGCTGTTTTTT. Protein sequence: CAWSVEIPGLVNTGELFF.

This clone has more than one count but fewer than ten. This chain uses TRBV7-9 with TRBJ2-3; no firm D call. There are 13 residues in the CDR3. V lost 4 bases, J lost 10 bases, and 15 bases lay in between. Germline V gene lookup returns CDR1 SEHNR and CDR2 FQNEAQ (reference sequence). Here the CDR3 reads CASSSNLIHPQYF. The CDR3 region has the DNA TGTGCCAGCAGCTCCAACCTCATACATCCGCAGTATTTT.

This chain joins TRBV7-2 and TRBJ2-7; 9 bases line up with TRBD1. Germline loops: CDR1 SGHTA, CDR2 FQGNSA. V trimming: 0 bases; J trimming: 7 bases; junction bases outside the gene matches: 7. The CDR3 has 15 residues. In DNA, the CDR3 is TGTGCCAGCAGCTTAGCGCCGGGACAGGGAATTGAGCAGTACGTC. Encoded protein: CASSLAPGQGIEQYV.

The V gene is TRBV10-3, the J gene TRBJ1-5; the D is unclear. The CDR3 totals 12 residues. Per the germline V gene, CDR1 is ENHRY and CDR2 is SYGVKD. V lost 3 bases and J 8 bases, leaving 8 bases between the germline ends. The CDR3 bases are TGTGCCATCAGTGATGGGGTTAAGCCCCAGCATTTT. This codes for CAISDGVKPQHF.

This clone was seen a handful of times. The gene calls are TRBV28 and TRBJ1-2; D remains unclear. The CDR3 runs 12 residues. Per germline, CDR1 MDHEN and CDR2 SYDVKM. Trimming stripped 7 bases from V and 1 base from J, with 7 bases between. The CDR3 DNA is TGTGCCAGCAAGGTACTTAACTATGGCTACACCTTC. Encoded protein: CASKVLNYGYTF.

There are a few counts of this clone. The V and J genes are TRBV11-2 and TRBJ2-5, with a tentative D call TRBD2 (6 bases). The CDR3 loop spans 14 amino acids. Per the germline V gene, CDR1 is SGHAT and CDR2 is FQNNGV. V lost 5 bases and J 1 base, leaving 11 bases between the germline ends. The CDR3 is CASSLYGGQETQYF. DNA of the CDR3: TGTGCCAGCAGCCTTTACGGGGGCCAAGAGACCCAGTACTTC.

This clone has just a few counts. The chain carries TRBV5-4 and TRBJ2-5, with D perhaps TRBD2 (5 bases). Germline CDR1 SGHNT, CDR2 YYREEE (reference sequence). The CDR3 consists of 15 residues. V lost 3 bases and J lost 1, with 13 bases in between. The CDR3 sequence is CASSSPGKSQETQYF. CDR3 DNA: TGTGCCAGCAGCTCCCCGGGGAAGTCCCAAGAGACCCAGTACTTC.

There are a few counts of this clone. The V call is TRBV6-5, the J call TRBJ1-1; no definite D call. Trimming took off 2 bases at V and 0 bases at J, with 13 bases between the two ends. The CDR3 contains 16 residues. Germline assignment: CDR1 MNHEY and CDR2 SVGAGI. CDR3 DNA sequence: TGTGCCAGCAGTTACAGCTTCTGGAGGATGAACACTGAAGCTTTCTTT. This codes for CASSYSFWRMNTEAFF.

The rearrangement uses TRBV25-1 and TRBJ2-1, with a tentative D call TRBD1 (6 bases). Per the germline V gene, CDR1 is MGHDK and CDR2 is SYGVNS. Trimming took off 11 bases at V and 3 bases at J, with 14 bases between the two ends. This CDR3 has 13 amino acids. Here the CDR3 DNA reads TGTGCCCAGGGGCAGGGCCTCTACAATGAGCAGTTCTTC. Its protein is CAQGQGLYNEQFF.

The sample holds a few counts of this clone. The chain has TRBV30 and TRBJ2-5, with D uncertain. Between the trimmed V and J ends, which lost 3 bases and 1 base, there was a span of 9 bases. In germline, CDR1 is GTSNPN, CDR2 SVGIG (reference sequence). This CDR3 is 13 amino acids long. The CDR3 bases are TGTGCCTGGAGGCAAACTTCCCAAGAGACCCAGTACTTC. This sequence encodes CAWRQTSQETQYF. Full variable domain (outside the CDR3, taken from reference TRBV30 and TRBJ2-5): SQTIHQWPATLVQPVGSPLSLECTVEGTSNPNLYWYRQAAGRGLQLLFYSVGIGQISSEVPQNLSASRPQDRQFILSSKKLLLSDSGFYLCAWRQTSQETQYFGPGTRLLVL.

This clone was picked up a small number of times. This chain connects TRBV5-1 to TRBJ1-5; the D is unclear. CDR1 and CDR2 (germline): SGHRS, YFSETQ. Trimming shortened V by 4 bases and J by 2 bases, and 7 bases separated the two germline ends. The CDR3 is 13 residues long. The CDR3 nucleotides read TGCGCCAGCAGCCTGAACGGCAATCAGCCCCAGCATTTT. This translates into CASSLNGNQPQHF.

This clone was observed a handful of times. V is TRBV10-2 and J is TRBJ2-3, with D possibly being TRBD2 (6 bases). The V gene's germline CDR1 is WSHSY and CDR2 SAAADI. This CDR3 spans 12 amino acids. Trimming cost V 7 bases and J 6 bases, with 11 bases left between them. The CDR3: CASKPGVDTQYF. In nucleotides, the CDR3 is TGCGCCAGCAAGCCGGGGGTGGATACGCAGTATTTT.

This clone has just a few counts. V is TRBV29-1 and J is TRBJ1-1; D gene unclear. This CDR3 region has 11 residues. CDR1 is SQVTM and CDR2 is ANQGSEA in the germline V gene. Between the trimmed V and J ends, which lost 4 bases and 1 base, there was a span of 4 bases. The CDR3 coding sequence is TGCAGCGTTGCCCGGAACACTGAAGCTTTCTTT. Residues: CSVARNTEAFF.

This clone was seen only a few times. This chain connects TRBV5-4 to TRBJ2-3, with D possibly being TRBD1 (6 bases). This CDR3 region has 14 residues. Germline CDR1 SGHNT, CDR2 YYREEE (reference sequence). The V and J ends lost 5 bases and 2 bases respectively, with 12 bases between them. CDR3 bases: TGTGCCAGCAGGGAAGAGGGACACACAGATACGCAGTATTTT. Residues: CASREEGHTDTQYF. Full variable domain (remainder filled in from reference TRBV5-4 and TRBJ2-3): ETGVTQSPTHLIKTRGQQVTLRCSSQSGHNTVSWYQQALGQGPQFIFQYYREEENGRGNFPPRFSGLQFPNYSSELNVNALELDDSALYLCASREEGHTDTQYFGPGTRLTVL.

The chain uses TRBV29-1 and TRBJ2-5; tentative D call: TRBD1 (5 bases). The germline V gene has CDR1 SQVTM and CDR2 ANQGSEA. The CDR3 sequence is 13 residues long. Trimming took off 6 bases at V and 7 bases at J, with 18 bases between the two ends. CDR3 nucleotide sequence: TGCAGCGTCCCGACAGCAGTGTTGGGGACCCAGTACTTC. Amino acid sequence: CSVPTAVLGTQYF.

This clone came up a few times. The chain carries TRBV30 and TRBJ1-1; no firm D call. The germline V and J ends were trimmed by 1 base and 2 bases, with 11 bases remaining between them. The CDR3 spans 14 residues. Per germline, CDR1 GTSNPN and CDR2 SVGIG (reference sequence). The CDR3 loop reads CAWSEGSRNTEAFF. As DNA, the CDR3 is TGTGCCTGGAGTGAGGGCTCAAGAAACACTGAAGCTTTCTTT.

This chain joins TRBV6-1 and TRBJ2-3; D possibly corresponds to TRBD1 (5 bases). From germline, CDR1 is MNHNS and CDR2 SASEGT. Trimming took 6 bases from V and 5 from J, leaving 12 bases between them. This CDR3 region has 13 residues. Written as DNA, the CDR3 is TGTGCCAGCAGAGGGGATAGGGGAGATACGCAGTATTTT. Protein sequence: CASRGDRGDTQYF.

The chain is built from TRBV25-1 and TRBJ1-2; weak D call: TRBD1 (5 bases). The CDR3 has 15 residues. Trimming pared 1 base from V and 1 base from J, leaving 10 bases between. Germline V gene lookup returns CDR1 MGHDK and CDR2 SYGVNS. For the CDR3, the DNA is TGTGCCAGCAGTGAATTAGGGGTAATTAACTATGGCTACACCTTC. This sequence encodes CASSELGVINYGYTF.

This clone has only a few counts. The chain couples TRBV4-3 to TRBJ2-1; the match to TRBD1 covers 7 bases. The ends lost 2 bases at V and 7 bases at J; junction bases unmatched: 5. Germline CDR1 is LGHNA and CDR2 is YSLEER. The CDR3 sequence is 14 residues long. The CDR3 loop reads CASSQQQGSNEQFF. In nucleotides, the CDR3 is TGCGCCAGCAGCCAACAACAGGGGTCAAATGAGCAGTTCTTC.

The chain employs TRBV6-6 and TRBJ2-3; 8 positions agree with TRBD1. CDR3 length: 13 amino acids. Trimming removed 6 bases from V and 4 bases from J; junction bases left unmatched: 3. Germline V gives CDR1 MNHNY, CDR2 SVGAGI (reference sequence). The CDR3 region is CASRQGVADTQYF. CDR3 coding DNA: TGTGCCAGCAGACAGGGGGTGGCAGATACGCAGTATTTT.